The 27 T cell receptor beta chains below were found in one sample sequenced in a study of OX40 agonist ivuxolimab in advanced cancers. The repertoire was sequenced with immunoSEQ multiplex PCR; TCRdb's copy has only in-frame clones and lacks some. The sample has around 45,000 clones, almost 90% seen once; the top ten hold roughly 8.4%. Specimen: CD4+ or CD8+ T cells sorted from blood, collected in a trial of the OX40 agonist ivuxolimab. These receptors were obtained from an adult with an advanced solid tumor such as melanoma, head and neck, liver or kidney cancer.

The chain carries TRBV7-9 and TRBJ2-5; D may be TRBD2 (5 bases). The germline V and J ends were trimmed by 4 bases and 5 bases, with 14 bases remaining between them. This CDR3 spans 14 amino acids. Germline V lookup: CDR1 SEHNR, CDR2 FQNEAQ (reference sequence). CDR3 loop: CASSSGGLGETQYF. Here the CDR3 DNA reads TGTGCCAGCAGCTCAGGCGGGCTGGGGGAGACCCAGTACTTC.

The genes are TRBV11-2 and TRBJ2-4; 9 nucleotides agree with TRBD1. The trim removed 1 base at V and 9 bases at J, leaving 10 bases unmatched. CDR1 and CDR2 (germline): SGHAT, FQNNGV. The CDR3 spans 16 residues. The CDR3 region is CASSLGGGQGSGIQYF. CDR3 nucleotide sequence: TGTGCCAGCAGCTTAGGGGGCGGACAGGGGTCAGGCATTCAGTACTTC.

The chain carries TRBV28 and TRBJ2-7, with a weak D call TRBD2 (7 bases). The V gene lost 6 bases and the J gene lost 4 bases, with 16 bases spanning the gap. Germline V gene lookup returns CDR1 MDHEN and CDR2 SYDVKM. CDR3 length: 14 amino acids. The CDR3 coding sequence is TGTGCCAGCAGCTCCGCGGGGGCGCTTTACGAGCAGTACTTC. Residues: CASSSAGALYEQYF.

This chain links TRBV7-2 with TRBJ2-7; 9 bases align to TRBD2. V lost 5 bases, J lost 6 bases, and 8 bases stayed unmatched. The CDR3 covers 14 residues. Looked up from germline, CDR1 is SGHTA and CDR2 is FQGNSA. In nucleotides, the CDR3 is TGTGCCAGCAGCATCGGGACTAGCCGGGGCGAGCAGTACTTC. It yields the protein CASSIGTSRGEQYF.

This clone is labeled as medium-sized. CDR3 bases: TGTGCCAGCAGCTCCAGGGGTCCCTACGAGCAGTACTTC. This sequence encodes CASSSRGPYEQYF. J is TRBJ2-7 and V is TRBV7-9, with D maybe TRBD1 (6 bases). The germline CDR1 and CDR2 sequences are SEHNR and FQNEAQ (reference sequence). This CDR3 has 13 residues. V was clipped by 4 bases and J by 2 bases, with 9 bases between them.

This chain connects TRBV27 to TRBJ2-2; D not certain. There are 13 residues in the CDR3. V shed 2 bases and J shed 2 bases, with 3 bases lying between them. Germline-derived CDR1 and CDR2 are MNHEY and SMNVEV (reference sequence). The CDR3 DNA follows: TGTGCCAGCAGTTTAGGAAACACCGGGGAGCTGTTTTTT. Translated: CASSLGNTGELFF.

This clone was detected only a few times. The V gene is TRBV5-1, the J gene TRBJ2-3; D assignment may be TRBD1 or TRBD2 (5 bases each). V was pared by 5 bases and J by 3 bases, with 16 bases between. CDR3 length: 15 amino acids. CDR1 is SGHRS, CDR2 YFSETQ, per germline. The CDR3 here is CASSLPGTGTDTQYF. As DNA, the CDR3 is TGCGCCAGCAGTCTCCCGGGGACGGGGACAGATACGCAGTATTTT.

V gene TRBV4-3 combines with J gene TRBJ2-6; D not resolved. Trimming removed 1 base from V and 0 bases from J, with 7 bases in between. This CDR3 contains 16 residues. The germline V gene has CDR1 LGHNA and CDR2 YSLEER. The CDR3 region has the DNA TGCGCCAGCAGCCAAGGACGGAACTCTGGGGCCAACGTCCTGACTTTC. This sequence encodes CASSQGRNSGANVLTF.

The chain links TRBV5-1 to TRBJ1-1; the D gene is possibly TRBD1 (5 bases). The CDR3 contains 15 residues. Germline V gene data show CDR1 as SGHRS and CDR2 as YFSETQ. V lost 0 bases and J lost 3, with 12 bases in between. CDR3 in amino acids: CASSLVIGADTEAFF. In nucleotides, the CDR3 is TGCGCCAGCAGCTTGGTTATAGGGGCGGACACTGAAGCTTTCTTT.

The chain carries TRBV5-1 and TRBJ1-5; D perhaps matches TRBD1 (5 bases). Germline values: CDR1 SGHRS, CDR2 YFSETQ. The CDR3 runs 15 residues. V lost 0 bases and J lost 4, with 11 bases in between. DNA of the CDR3: TGCGCCAGCAGCTTGGGGGACGGCCCGAATCAGCCCCAGCATTTT. It encodes CASSLGDGPNQPQHF.

The V and J genes are TRBV7-9 and TRBJ2-3; either TRBD1 or TRBD2 may fit D (6 bases each). CDR3 size: 16 residues. Trimming took 4 bases from V and 0 from J, leaving 14 bases between them. Germline assignment: CDR1 SEHNR and CDR2 FQNEAQ (reference sequence). CDR3 nucleotides: TGTGCCAGCAGCTCTCAGGGGACTGCTAGCACAGATACGCAGTATTTT. The encoded protein is CASSSQGTASTDTQYF.

This clone has a single count. V gene TRBV5-8 combines with J gene TRBJ2-7, with D unclear. V lost 7 bases, J lost 2 bases, and 13 bases lay in between. The CDR3 length is 13 residues. Germline CDR1 SGHTS, CDR2 YDEGEE. This CDR3 reads CASSKGFAYEQYF. The CDR3 DNA reads TGTGCCAGCTCCAAGGGATTTGCCTACGAGCAGTACTTC.

The chain employs TRBV6-1 and TRBJ1-2; D not certain. The CDR3 has 16 amino acids. Deletions cut 2 bases from V and 0 bases from J, with 13 bases between. Germline loops: CDR1 MNHNS, CDR2 SASEGT. The CDR3 sequence: CASSEMAVAPNYGYTF. In DNA, the CDR3 is TGTGCCAGCAGTGAAATGGCCGTCGCTCCTAACTATGGCTACACCTTC.

The rearrangement joins TRBV7-2 to TRBJ2-3; 10 bases fit TRBD2. J lost 4 bases, V lost 3 bases, and 7 bases had no gene match. The V gene's germline CDR1 is SGHTA and CDR2 FQGNSA. The CDR3 has 16 amino acids. The CDR3: CASSFSGRAGADTQYF. The CDR3 DNA sequence: TGTGCCAGCAGCTTCAGCGGGAGGGCCGGCGCAGATACGCAGTATTTT.

V is TRBV5-8 and J is TRBJ2-1; 10 bases fit TRBD1. The length of the CDR3 is 14 residues. V shed 6 bases and J 4 bases; nucleotides not matched to a gene: 4. Germline V CDR1 and CDR2: SGHTS, YDEGEE. In nucleotides, the CDR3 is TGTGCCAGCATCCGGGACAGGGGATACAATGAGCAGTTCTTC. It codes for CASIRDRGYNEQFF.

The chain joins TRBV7-3 to TRBJ2-7; TRBD1 aligns across 11 bases. V trimming: 2 bases; J trimming: 4 bases; junction bases outside the gene matches: 4. Per the germline V gene, CDR1 is SGHTA and CDR2 is FQGTGA. This CDR3 has 15 residues. The CDR3 reads CASSLGQGARYEQYF. In DNA, the CDR3 is TGTGCCAGCAGCTTAGGACAGGGGGCAAGATACGAGCAGTACTTC.

The chain is built from TRBV7-3 and TRBJ1-5, with no clear D. CDR1 SGHTA and CDR2 FQGTGA come from the germline V gene. The CDR3 is 12 residues long. Trimming stripped 4 bases from V and 3 bases from J, with 4 bases between. The CDR3 DNA reads as TGTGCCAGCAGCTCATACAATCAGCCCCAGCATTTT. It is translated as CASSSYNQPQHF.

This clone was recorded once. This chain connects TRBV11-1 to TRBJ1-2; a weak D match, TRBD1 (6 bases). Trimming removed 1 base at V and 10 bases at J, with 16 bases between. The CDR3 contains 14 residues. Germline lookup yields CDR1 SGHAT and CDR2 FQDESV (reference sequence). CDR3 sequence (DNA): TGTGCCAGCAGCTTAGAGGGGGGAGTCTTGGACTACACCTTC. It is translated as CASSLEGGVLDYTF.

This sequence joins TRBV7-9 and TRBJ1-2, with 7 bases aligning to TRBD1. Germline CDR1 and CDR2: SEHNR and FQNEAQ (reference sequence). CDR3 length equals 15 residues. V shed 1 base, J shed 4 bases, and the junction held 6 bases outside the gene matches. The CDR3 DNA follows: TGTGCCAGCAGCTTAGAAGGGGGCGGTAGCTATGGCTACACCTTC. Amino acids: CASSLEGGGSYGYTF.

The genes are TRBV29-1 and TRBJ1-1, with a weak D call TRBD1 (5 bases). Germline V gene lookup returns CDR1 SQVTM and CDR2 ANQGSEA. The CDR3 runs 12 residues. Trimming stripped 4 bases from V and 5 bases from J, with 11 bases between. CDR3 bases: TGCAGCGTTGCGGGGGGAGAAACTGAAGCTTTCTTT. Its protein product is CSVAGGETEAFF.

This chain connects TRBV9 to TRBJ2-5; possibly TRBD2 for D (5 bases). The CDR3 is made up of 14 amino acids. Trimming removed 0 bases at V and 4 bases at J, with 10 bases between. Germline V lookup: CDR1 SGDLS, CDR2 YYNGEE. CDR3 sequence (DNA): TGTGCCAGCAGCGTAGGGACTTCCGCAGAGACCCAGTACTTC. This translates into CASSVGTSAETQYF.

The chain recombines TRBV2 with TRBJ2-3, with TRBD2 identical over 9 bases. CDR1 is SNHLY and CDR2 is FYNNEI in the germline V gene. The CDR3 has 16 residues. The V and J ends lost 7 bases and 7 bases, in that order; junction bases with no gene match: 15. The CDR3 sequence is CASTPPLREGRNTQYF. CDR3 bases: TGTGCCAGCACACCCCCCCTGCGGGAGGGCCGAAATACGCAGTATTTT.

V usage is TRBV5-4 and J usage is TRBJ2-5, with 10 bases that match TRBD1. Germline V gene lookup returns CDR1 SGHNT and CDR2 YYREEE (reference sequence). CDR3 length: 15 amino acids. With 4 bases clipped from V and 4 bases from J, the junction kept 7 bases outside the gene matches. The CDR3 nucleotides are TGTGCCAGCAGCCTCGGGACAGGGGCTCGAGAGACCCAGTACTTC. It yields the protein CASSLGTGARETQYF.

The chain has TRBV28 and TRBJ1-2; D remains unclear. V lost 3 bases and J lost 2, with 7 bases in between. CDR1 is MDHEN and CDR2 is SYDVKM in the germline V gene. CDR3 length: 13 amino acids. Here the CDR3 DNA reads TGTGCCAGCAGTTTGGGCCGAAACTATGGCTACACCTTC. The encoded protein is CASSLGRNYGYTF.

The chain employs TRBV5-5 and TRBJ2-2; TRBD2 aligns across 10 bases. The CDR3 is made up of 16 amino acids. J lost 5 bases, V lost 5 bases, and 9 bases had no gene match. Per the germline V gene, CDR1 is SGHKS and CDR2 is YYEKEE (reference sequence). For the CDR3, the DNA is TGTGCCAGCAGGCGCACTCTAGCGGGAGAAACCGGGGAGCTGTTTTTT. The encoded protein is CASRRTLAGETGELFF.

The chain carries TRBV11-2 and TRBJ1-3; D gene uncertain. Germline assignment: CDR1 SGHAT and CDR2 FQNNGV. The CDR3 sequence is 12 residues long. V was cut by 5 bases and J by 12 bases, with 14 bases left in between. CDR3 bases: TGTGCCAGCAGCACTCCGGGTCCAAGCATATATTTT. Its protein product is CASSTPGPSIYF.

The J gene is TRBJ2-7, the V gene TRBV10-3; TRBD1 or TRBD2 may be the D gene (5 bases each). Per germline, CDR1 ENHRY and CDR2 SYGVKD. There are 14 residues in the CDR3. V lost 6 bases and J 2 bases, leaving 14 bases between the germline ends. CDR3: CAIRGPSDAYEQYF. DNA of the CDR3: TGTGCCATCAGGGGACCCTCCGACGCCTACGAGCAGTACTTC.